This is a list of T cell receptor beta chains from one sample in a study of T cell responses to AZD1222 COVID-19 vaccine. The table came from immunoSEQ multiplex PCR; TCRdb's copy has only in-frame clones and leaves some out. Of under 200,000 clones listed, around 90% are singletons. The specimen comprised peripheral blood, sampled on day 0 of AZD1222 vaccination. The receptors come from an adult in good health. CDR3s include the opening cysteine and the closing phenylalanine or tryptophan. The D gene is left open where the match is weak. Not every row has a clone size; where given, it reads once, few, many or a size class.

TRBD1	.	TRBV30	TRBJ1-5	CAWGTGGGRPQHF	TGTGCCTGGGGAACAGGGGGCGGCCGGCCCCAGCATTTT
.	.	TRBV5-1	TRBJ2-7	CASRADSEVGSNIF	TGCGCCAGCAGGGCGGACAGCGAGGTTGGTTCGAATATCTTC
.	.	TRBV24-1	TRBJ1-4	CATSDLQGDGTNEKLFF	TGTGCCACCAGTGATCTACAGGGTGACGGCACTAATGAAAAACTGTTTTTT
.	.	TRBV5-5	TRBJ1-3	CASRGPSGNTIYF	TGTGCCAGCAGGGGCCCCTCTGGAAACACCATATATTTT
.	.	TRBV2	TRBJ2-7	CASSEKRVAYEQYF	TGTGCCAGCAGTGAAAAGCGGGTAGCCTACGAGCAGTACTTC
.	.	TRBV6-2/TRBV6-3	TRBJ1-5	CASSQGQPQHF	TGTGCCAGCAGCCAGGGACAGCCCCAGCATTTT
.	.	TRBV5-1	TRBJ2-1	CASSLRQNYNEQFF	TGCGCCAGCAGCTTGAGGCAGAACTACAATGAGCAGTTCTTC
.	.	TRBV5-5	TRBJ1-3	CASSLAGNSGNTIYF	TGTGCCAGCAGCTTGGCCGGAAACTCTGGAAACACCATATATTTT
TRBD1	.	TRBV7-9	TRBJ2-1	CASSQGQAGEQFF	TGTGCCAGCAGCCAGGGACAGGCTGGTGAGCAGTTCTTC
TRBD1	.	TRBV4-1	TRBJ2-7	CASSQEVGTGAHEQYF	TGCGCCAGCAGCCAAGAAGTGGGGACAGGGGCTCACGAGCAGTACTTC
.	.	TRBV27	TRBJ2-7	CASSWGGSSGEQYF	TGTGCCAGCAGTTGGGGCGGAAGTTCGGGCGAGCAGTACTTC
.	.	TRBV10-3	TRBJ1-5	CAISEINQPQHF	TGTGCCATCAGTGAGATCAATCAGCCCCAGCATTTT
.	.	TRBV30	TRBJ1-1	CAWRTTPQVMNTEAFF	TGTGCCTGGAGAACAACCCCCCAGGTTATGAACACTGAAGCTTTCTTT
.	few	TRBV11-2	TRBJ1-1	CASSLERGVTEAFF	TGTGCCAGCAGCTTAGAACGTGGGGTTACTGAAGCTTTCTTT
.	.	TRBV6-5	TRBJ2-3	CASSYSWADTQYF	TGTGCCAGCAGTTACTCCTGGGCAGATACGCAGTATTTT
TRBD1	.	TRBV28	TRBJ1-3	CASSLLRGQGGNTIYF	TGTGCCAGCAGTTTGCTACGCGGACAGGGAGGAAACACCATATATTTT
TRBD2	.	TRBV19	TRBJ2-7	CASSIASGSEYEQYF	TGTGCCAGTAGTATAGCTAGCGGGAGCGAATACGAGCAGTACTTC
TRBD2	.	TRBV6-5	TRBJ2-2	CASSYSSGIYTGELFF	TGTGCCAGCAGTTACTCTAGCGGGATTTACACCGGGGAGCTGTTTTTT
.	.	TRBV5-5	TRBJ1-6	CASSLTGSLQNSPLHF	TGTGCCAGCAGCTTGACGGGCAGCCTCCAAAATTCACCCCTCCACTTT